The 26 T cell receptor beta chains below all came from one sample that was sequenced in a study of molecular identifiers for immune sequencing clone quantification. Each CDR3 protein is one row after TCRdb ran MiXCR on the PCR reads. The data show around 460,000 distinct CDR3 sequences, under 30% seen once. Sequenced material: naive CD8+ T cells from blood, with Jurkat cell RNA spiked in. Noted subset: FACS-sorted CD8+CD4-CCR7+CD45RA+ naive T cells. The receptors here all came from a human donor in good health. Some libraries in this study had Jurkat cell RNA spiked in.

V is TRBV27 and J is TRBJ2-3, with TRBD2 matching 10 bases. The CDR3 extends over 16 amino acids. Trimming took 1 base from V and 2 from J; bases not matched to a gene: 3. Germline values: CDR1 MNHEY, CDR2 SMNVEV (reference sequence). As DNA, the CDR3 is TGTGCCAGCAGTTTATGGGGGACTAGCGTCACAGATACGCAGTATTTT. As protein: CASSLWGTSVTDTQYF.

In its sample, this clonotype was seen a few times. The chain recombines TRBV6-2 or TRBV6-3 with TRBJ2-3, with unresolved D. Between the trimmed V and J ends, which lost 0 bases and 5 bases, there was a span of 9 bases. CDR3 length: 14 residues. The germline CDR1 and CDR2 sequences are MNHEY and SVGEGT. CDR3 bases: TGTGCCAGCAGTTACTCGGGTCCGGTAGATACGCAGTATTTT. The encoded protein is CASSYSGPVDTQYF.

The rearrangement joins TRBV6-1 to TRBJ2-5, with D possibly being TRBD2 (5 bases). The CDR3 is 17 residues long. The V gene's germline CDR1 is MNHNS and CDR2 SASEGT. Trimming pared 1 base from V and 4 bases from J, leaving 19 bases between. The CDR3 region is CASSEGGFMRVRETQYF. CDR3 nucleotide sequence: TGTGCCAGCAGTGAAGGAGGGTTCATGAGGGTCCGAGAGACCCAGTACTTC.

This clonotype was seen only a few times. The chain uses TRBV4-3 and TRBJ1-4; D uncertain. The CDR3 is 16 amino acids. Germline V gene data show CDR1 as LGHNA and CDR2 as YSLEER. The V gene lost 3 bases and the J gene lost 8 bases, with 19 bases spanning the gap. DNA of the CDR3: TGCGCCAGCAGCCAGTCATTCGGCGGGGAGCGAGAAAAACTGTTTTTT. Protein sequence: CASSQSFGGEREKLFF.

This clonotype has only a few counts. The rearrangement joins TRBV30 to TRBJ2-7; 7 bases fit TRBD2. The V gene's germline CDR1 is GTSNPN and CDR2 SVGIG (reference sequence). J was trimmed by 5 bases and V by 3 bases; bases with no gene match: 7. The CDR3 extends over 13 amino acids. CDR3 nucleotide sequence: TGTGCCTGGAGGCCTGCGGGAGAAAACGAGCAGTACTTC. Amino acid sequence: CAWRPAGENEQYF.

This sequence joins TRBV6-5 and TRBJ2-7; D not certain. CDR3 length: 11 residues. Germline V gene lookup returns CDR1 MNHEY and CDR2 SVGAGI. Trimming left V 7 bases short and J 12 bases short, with 16 bases between. For the CDR3, the DNA is TGTGCCAGCAATATTGACCCCCCGGGGTACTTC. Residues: CASNIDPPGYF.

This clonotype has just a few counts. This chain joins TRBV9 and TRBJ2-3; 8 nucleotides agree with TRBD2. The CDR3 covers 15 residues. Germline V gene sequence: CDR1 SGDLS, CDR2 YYNGEE. Trimming took 1 base from V and 2 from J; bases not matched to a gene: 3. CDR3 sequence: CASSVSGRATDTQYF. The DNA for the CDR3 is TGTGCCAGCAGCGTATCCGGGAGGGCCACAGATACGCAGTATTTT. The full variable domain, completed using reference TRBV9 and TRBJ2-3, is DSGVTQTPKHLITATGQRVTLRCSPRSGDLSVYWYQQSLDQGLQFLIQYYNGEERAKGNILERFSAQQFPDLHSELNLSSLELGDSALYFCASSVSGRATDTQYFGPGTRLTVL.

As concerns this clonotype: Possible read error: a much larger clone is one base away. The chain combines TRBV5-1 with TRBJ2-3, with D tentatively TRBD1 or TRBD2 (5 bases each). CDR3 size: 13 residues. The germline gives CDR1 SGHRS, CDR2 YFSETQ. CDR3: CASTVGGTDTRYF. For the CDR3, the DNA is TGCGCCAGCACAGTTGGGGGAACAGATACGCGGTATTTT.

This chain uses TRBV10-3 with TRBJ2-7, with D hard to call. The CDR3 extends over 15 amino acids. Looked up from germline, CDR1 is ENHRY and CDR2 is SYGVKD. V lost 3 bases, J lost 7 bases, and 19 bases lay in between. CDR3 nucleotides: TGTGCCATCAGTGACACAACCAAAATTACCCTGGAGCAGTACTTC. This sequence encodes CAISDTTKITLEQYF.

The V call is TRBV19, the J call TRBJ2-5; 8 bases agree with TRBD2. V dropped 7 bases and J dropped 1; count of bases not matched to a gene: 11. Germline V lookup: CDR1 LNHDA, CDR2 SQIVND (reference sequence). The CDR3 consists of 16 residues. As DNA, the CDR3 is TGTGCCAGTACCTCTGGGGAGCGGGAGATCCAAGAGACCCAGTACTTC. Amino acids: CASTSGEREIQETQYF.

The chain uses TRBV27 and TRBJ2-3; D gene ambiguous. V was shortened by 5 bases and J by 1 base, with 10 bases between the two germline ends. Germline V CDR1 and CDR2: MNHEY, SMNVEV (reference sequence). This CDR3 has 14 residues. CDR3 nucleotides: TGTGCCAGCAGTCATATACCTGGCACAGATACGCAGTATTTT. The encoded protein is CASSHIPGTDTQYF.

The chain joins TRBV6-5 to TRBJ2-7, with TRBD2 identical over 14 bases. The CDR3 loop spans 18 amino acids. Germline CDR1 is MNHEY and CDR2 is SVGAGI. Losses at the gene ends were 5 bases for V and 1 base for J; bases not matched to a gene: 10. CDR3 protein: CASSQGLAGEGESYEQYF. CDR3 coding DNA: TGTGCCAGCAGTCAGGGACTAGCGGGAGAGGGTGAGTCCTACGAGCAGTACTTC.

Notes on this clonotype: One end of the junction is discordant with germline, which a read error may explain. CDR3 protein: CAWSWMGGPEQSF. The DNA of the CDR3 is TGTGCCTGGAGTTGGATGGGGGGCCCCGAGCAGTCCTTC. The chain carries TRBV30 and TRBJ2-7; D tentatively fits TRBD1 or TRBD2 (6 bases each). The CDR3 contains 13 residues. Germline V gene data show CDR1 as GTSNPN and CDR2 as SVGIG (reference sequence).

The table lists this clonotype with a few counts. The junction does not match germline at one end; this may be a read error. The gene calls are TRBV7-9 and TRBJ2-6; unclear D gene. The CDR3 extends over 13 amino acids. The germline CDR1 and CDR2 sequences are SEHNR and FQNEAQ (reference sequence). CDR3 sequence (DNA): TGTGCCGGCAGCTCTGGCTGGGCCAACGTCCTGACTTTC. Translation: CAGSSGWANVLTF.

In its sample, this clonotype was seen a few times. J is TRBJ2-3 and V is TRBV20-1; 9 bases line up with TRBD2. The CDR3 has 16 amino acids. Losses at the gene ends were 0 bases for V and 2 bases for J; bases not matched to a gene: 6. From germline, CDR1 is DFQATT and CDR2 SNEGSKA (reference sequence). The chain's CDR3 is CSARDEREVTTDTQYF. The CDR3 DNA sequence: TGCAGTGCTAGAGACGAGCGGGAGGTCACCACAGATACGCAGTATTTT.

This clonotype was counted at least ten times. The rearrangement uses TRBV11-2 and TRBJ2-1, with 7 bases that match TRBD1. Germline loops: CDR1 SGHAT, CDR2 FQNNGV. There are 15 residues in the CDR3. J gave up 3 bases and V 3 bases, and 5 bases lay outside the gene matches. The CDR3 here is CASSFPGGYYNEQFF. The CDR3 DNA reads TGTGCCAGCAGCTTCCCAGGGGGATACTACAATGAGCAGTTCTTC.

Turning to this clonotype: This clone may be a read error of a much larger clone one base away. The rearrangement links TRBV20-1 to TRBJ2-7, with a possible D match to TRBD2 (6 bases). Per the germline V gene, CDR1 is DFQATT and CDR2 is SNEGSKA (reference sequence). The length of the CDR3 is 13 residues. V was shortened by 6 bases and J by 0 bases, with 12 bases between the two germline ends. Here the CDR3 reads CSAHHSGSYEQYF. The DNA of the CDR3 is TGCAGTGCCCATCATAGCGGCTCCTACGAGCAGTACTTC.

The V call is TRBV7-9, the J call TRBJ2-7; TRBD2 matches at 9 bases. The CDR3 extends over 16 amino acids. Looked up from germline, CDR1 is SEHNR and CDR2 is FQNEAQ (reference sequence). The V segment lost 7 bases and the J segment 3 bases; nucleotides outside the gene matches: 13. The CDR3 sequence: CASNKKASGNNYEQYF. CDR3 nucleotides: TGTGCCAGCAATAAAAAGGCTAGCGGGAACAACTACGAGCAGTACTTC.

There are a few counts of this clonotype. The chain uses TRBV7-6 and TRBJ2-1; 12 nucleotides match TRBD2. Germline V gene lookup returns CDR1 SGHVS and CDR2 FNYEAQ. CDR3 size: 18 residues. With 5 bases clipped from V and 4 bases from J, the junction kept 12 bases outside the gene matches. In nucleotides, the CDR3 is TGTGCCAGCAGCGTAGAAATCGGACTAGCGGGGTATTACAATGAGCAGTTCTTC. The encoded protein is CASSVEIGLAGYYNEQFF.

Ten or more counts support this clonotype. The chain joins TRBV9 to TRBJ1-1, with 8 bases aligning to TRBD1. Germline values: CDR1 SGDLS, CDR2 YYNGEE. J was trimmed by 1 base and V by 4 bases; bases with no gene match: 9. The CDR3 contains 16 residues. The CDR3 DNA is TGTGCCAGCAGCTTTAGTATGGACAGGGCGAACACTGAAGCTTTCTTT. Translating it yields CASSFSMDRANTEAFF. The whole variable domain, remainder taken from reference TRBV9 and TRBJ1-1, is DSGVTQTPKHLITATGQRVTLRCSPRSGDLSVYWYQQSLDQGLQFLIQYYNGEERAKGNILERFSAQQFPDLHSELNLSSLELGDSALYFCASSFSMDRANTEAFFGQGTRLTVV.

Comment on this clonotype: A single base separates this from a much larger clone, so it may be a read error. This chain connects TRBV28 to TRBJ2-5; weak D call: TRBD2 (6 bases). Germline values: CDR1 MDHEN, CDR2 SYDVKM. The CDR3 covers 14 residues. CDR3 DNA sequence: TGTGCCGGCAGTTTAGATACTAGCAAAGAGACCCAGTACTTC. As protein: CAGSLDTSKETQYF. Drawing the rest from reference TRBV28 and TRBJ2-5, the complete variable domain is DVKVTQSSRYLVKRTGEKVFLECVQDMDHENMFWYRQDPGLGLRLIYFSYDVKMKEKGDIPEGYSVSREKKERFSLILESASTNQTSMYLCAGSLDTSKETQYFGPGTRLLVL.

The CDR3 DNA is TGCGCCAGCAGCCAATACAGGGGGAACACCGGGGAGCTGTTTTTT. Translating gives CASSQYRGNTGELFF. The J gene is TRBJ2-2, the V gene TRBV4-3; 7 bases match TRBD1. CDR3 length: 15 amino acids. The ends lost 2 bases at V and 1 base at J; junction bases unmatched: 1. From germline, CDR1 is LGHNA and CDR2 YSLEER.

The rearrangement links TRBV27 to TRBJ1-1, with 7 bases aligning to TRBD1. Germline CDR1 is MNHEY and CDR2 is SMNVEV (reference sequence). The CDR3 totals 14 residues. J lost 4 bases, V lost 5 bases, and 7 bases had no gene match. CDR3 sequence: CASSTQGVGTEAFF. CDR3 sequence (DNA): TGTGCCAGCAGTACCCAGGGGGTCGGCACTGAAGCTTTCTTT.

This chain joins TRBV30 and TRBJ2-7; D remains unclear. This CDR3 contains 14 residues. Germline-derived CDR1 and CDR2 are GTSNPN and SVGIG (reference sequence). Trimming removed 1 base from V and 3 bases from J, with 13 bases in between. CDR3 region: CAWSDGQTYYEQYF. DNA of the CDR3: TGTGCCTGGAGTGATGGGCAAACTTACTACGAGCAGTACTTC.

The chain links TRBV27 to TRBJ2-7; D perhaps matches TRBD2 (5 bases). Germline V lookup: CDR1 MNHEY, CDR2 SMNVEV (reference sequence). This CDR3 has 14 amino acids. The V end lost 5 bases, the J end lost 2 bases, and 13 bases lay between the germline ends. This CDR3 is CASSIAGIAYEQYF. CDR3 nucleotides: TGTGCCAGCAGTATAGCCGGGATCGCCTACGAGCAGTACTTC.

The chain carries TRBV30 and TRBJ2-3; D uncertain. Germline values: CDR1 GTSNPN, CDR2 SVGIG (reference sequence). The V end lost 5 bases, the J end lost 4 bases, and 10 bases lay between the germline ends. The CDR3 has 12 amino acids. The CDR3 DNA is TGTGCCTGGGGCCAGCGCCCAGATACGCAGTATTTT. Translated, it gives CAWGQRPDTQYF.